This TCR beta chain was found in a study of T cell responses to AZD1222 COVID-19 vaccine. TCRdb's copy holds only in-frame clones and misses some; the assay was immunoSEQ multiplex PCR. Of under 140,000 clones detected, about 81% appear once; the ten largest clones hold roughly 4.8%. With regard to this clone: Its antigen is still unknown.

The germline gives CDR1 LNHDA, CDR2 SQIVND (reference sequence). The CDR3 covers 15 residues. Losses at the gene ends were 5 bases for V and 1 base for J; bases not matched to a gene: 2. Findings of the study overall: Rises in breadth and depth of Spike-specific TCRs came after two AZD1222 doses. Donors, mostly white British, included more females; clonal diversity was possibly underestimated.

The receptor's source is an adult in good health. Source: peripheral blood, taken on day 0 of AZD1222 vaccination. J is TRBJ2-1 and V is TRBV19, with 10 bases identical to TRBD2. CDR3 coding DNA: TGTGCCAGTAGTTCTAGCGGGAGTTCCTACAATGAGCAGTTCTTC. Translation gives CASSSSGSSYNEQFF.